The 20 T cell receptor beta chains in this list originate from one sample, sequenced in a study of regulatory dendritic cells for organ transplantation. Produced via immunoSEQ multiplex PCR; TCRdb's table is partial and in-frame only. The data contain 30,000 to 35,000 clones, about 89% of them seen just once; the ten biggest clones take up approximately 0.059%. Sequencing was performed on naive CD4+ T cells from blood. As for subset: CD45RA+ naive T cells. These receptors all stem from a human donor in good health.

The chain couples TRBV28 to TRBJ1-1, with a tentative D call TRBD1 (5 bases). The V gene lost 4 bases and the J gene lost 7 bases, with 13 bases spanning the gap. This CDR3 has 13 amino acids. CDR1 MDHEN and CDR2 SYDVKM come from the germline V gene. The CDR3 loop reads CASSWGGSGEAFF. For the CDR3, the DNA is TGTGCCAGCAGTTGGGGGGGGTCCGGTGAAGCTTTCTTT.

The chain has TRBV11-2 and TRBJ2-6; possible D gene TRBD2, 6 bases. Looked up from germline, CDR1 is SGHAT and CDR2 is FQNNGV. This CDR3 contains 16 residues. The V gene lost 4 bases and the J gene lost 4 bases, with 14 bases spanning the gap. The CDR3 loop reads CASSYLRGTGANVLTF. CDR3 bases: TGTGCCAGCAGCTACCTTCGGGGGACCGGGGCCAACGTCCTGACTTTC.

J is TRBJ1-2 and V is TRBV7-8; D call uncertain. With 1 base removed from V and 1 base from J, the gap between germline ends came to 7 bases. Germline loops: CDR1 SGHVS, CDR2 FQNEAQ. The CDR3 runs to 14 residues. The CDR3 DNA sequence: TGTGCCAGCAGCTTAGTTACCATTAACTATGGCTACACCTTC. It is translated as CASSLVTINYGYTF.

The rearrangement joins TRBV11-3 to TRBJ2-7; 7 nucleotides align to TRBD1. Per the germline V gene, CDR1 is SGHNT and CDR2 is YENEEA. CDR3 length: 13 amino acids. V trimming: 5 bases; J trimming: 2 bases; junction bases outside the gene matches: 3. As DNA, the CDR3 is TGTGCCAGCAGCCCAGGGACAGCCTACGAGCAGTACTTC. This encodes CASSPGTAYEQYF. Full variable domain (remainder filled in from reference TRBV11-3 and TRBJ2-7): EAGVVQSPRYKIIEKKQPVAFWCNPISGHNTLYWYLQNLGQGPELLIRYENEEAVDDSQLPKDRFSAERLKGVDSTLKIQPAELGDSAVYLCASSPGTAYEQYFGPGTRLTVT.

The rearrangement joins TRBV18 to TRBJ2-7, with 10 bases that match TRBD1. After removal of 6 bases from V and 4 bases from J, the junction contained 6 bases not matched to a gene. Germline V gene data show CDR1 as KGHSH and CDR2 as LQKENI. The CDR3 runs to 14 residues. The CDR3 DNA sequence: TGTGCCAGCTCCCCCGGGACAGGGGATTACGAGCAGTACTTC. Translating it yields CASSPGTGDYEQYF. Filled out from reference TRBV18 and TRBJ2-7, the complete variable domain reads NAGVMQNPRHLVRRRGQEARLRCSPMKGHSHVYWYRQLPEEGLKFMVYLQKENIIDESGMPKERFSAEFPKEGPSILRIQQVVRGDSAAYFCASSPGTGDYEQYFGPGTRLTVT.

The chain has TRBV7-2 and TRBJ1-6; D ambiguous. This CDR3 is built from 12 residues. Trimming removed 5 bases at V and 7 bases at J, with 6 bases between. Germline CDR1 and CDR2: SGHTA and FQGNSA. The DNA for the CDR3 is TGTGCCAGCAGCGAGCCCAATTCACCCCTCCACTTT. Translating it yields CASSEPNSPLHF.

The V and J genes are TRBV25-1 and TRBJ1-1, with D unclear. The V end was cut by 5 bases, the J end by 1 base, with 11 bases between. The CDR3 is 14 residues long. Germline V gene data show CDR1 as MGHDK and CDR2 as SYGVNS. CDR3 in DNA: TGTGCCAGCAGTCCCTCGGGGAGGAACACTGAAGCTTTCTTT. Translating gives CASSPSGRNTEAFF.

This clone was found a few times. V usage is TRBV27 and J usage is TRBJ1-5; D gene uncertain. CDR1 and CDR2 (germline): MNHEY, SMNVEV (reference sequence). Trimming removed 3 bases at V and 0 bases at J, with 9 bases between. The CDR3 runs 15 residues. The CDR3 protein is CASSFTPFSNQPQHF. In nucleotides, the CDR3 is TGTGCCAGCAGTTTTACTCCCTTTAGCAATCAGCCCCAGCATTTT.

V usage is TRBV28 and J usage is TRBJ2-5; tentative D call: TRBD2 (5 bases). CDR1 and CDR2 (germline): MDHEN, SYDVKM. The CDR3 sequence is 15 residues long. Trimming removed 5 bases at V and 5 bases at J, with 18 bases between. The CDR3 DNA sequence: TGTGCCAGCAGTAGAGGACTCTCCCTTTGGGAGACCCAGTACTTC. Its translation is CASSRGLSLWETQYF.

This clone came up a few times. The chain carries TRBV6-5 and TRBJ1-6; maybe TRBD1 (5 bases). V was trimmed by 4 bases and J by 8 bases, leaving 15 bases between them. The V gene's germline CDR1 is MNHEY and CDR2 SVGAGI. This CDR3 is built from 15 residues. In DNA, the CDR3 is TGTGCCAGCAGTTTCGTCGACAGAGTCTATTCACCCCTCCACTTT. It encodes CASSFVDRVYSPLHF.

This rearrangement joins TRBV27 to TRBJ2-5; TRBD2 agrees at 8 bases. Trimming removed 6 bases from V and 11 bases from J; junction bases left unmatched: 14. The CDR3 runs 14 residues. Germline V gives CDR1 MNHEY, CDR2 SMNVEV (reference sequence). The CDR3 loop is CASSSGLEAPEQYF. CDR3 sequence (DNA): TGTGCCAGCAGCTCGGGACTAGAGGCCCCTGAGCAGTACTTC.

This chain uses TRBV5-1 with TRBJ2-3; 10 nucleotides line up with TRBD2. Trimming took 0 bases from V and 4 from J; bases not matched to a gene: 5. The CDR3 runs 16 residues. Per germline, CDR1 SGHRS and CDR2 YFSETQ. This CDR3 reads CASSLELAGVADTQYF. The CDR3 DNA follows: TGCGCCAGCAGCTTGGAGCTAGCGGGAGTAGCAGATACGCAGTATTTT.

The J gene is TRBJ2-7, the V gene TRBV10-2, with unresolved D. This CDR3 spans 14 amino acids. Germline CDR1 is WSHSY and CDR2 is SAAADI. V was shortened by 7 bases and J by 1 base, with 14 bases between the two germline ends. In DNA, the CDR3 is TGCGCCAGCACGGCCACGGACGGGTCCTACGAGCAGTACTTC. Its translation is CASTATDGSYEQYF.

The chain's CDR3 is CAWSRPVNYGYTF. The CDR3 DNA is TGTGCCTGGAGTCGACCGGTTAACTATGGCTACACCTTC. The V and J genes are TRBV30 and TRBJ1-2; D is unclear. This CDR3 has 13 amino acids. V was clipped by 2 bases and J by 1 base, with 8 bases between them. In germline, CDR1 is GTSNPN, CDR2 SVGIG (reference sequence).

The rearrangement joins TRBV7-8 to TRBJ2-6; tentatively, D is TRBD1 (6 bases). Germline values: CDR1 SGHVS, CDR2 FQNEAQ. CDR3 length: 19 amino acids. V dropped 5 bases and J dropped 2 bases, with 22 bases sitting between them. The CDR3, as DNA: TGTGCCAGCAGCCTAGGAATTTCTTTGGGGGCTGCTGGGGCCAACGTCCTGACTTTC. Translated, it gives CASSLGISLGAAGANVLTF.

The rearrangement uses TRBV7-9 and TRBJ1-3; weak D call: TRBD1 (5 bases). Germline CDR1 SEHNR, CDR2 FQNEAQ (reference sequence). Trimming removed 6 bases from V and 2 bases from J, with 14 bases in between. The CDR3 loop spans 15 amino acids. CDR3 sequence (DNA): TGTGCCAGCAGGCGGGGACTGCAGGCTGGAAACACCATATATTTT. This encodes CASRRGLQAGNTIYF. Looking up the rest from reference TRBV7-9 and TRBJ1-3 gives the full variable domain: DTGVSQNPRHKITKRGQNVTFRCDPISEHNRLYWYRQTLGQGPEFLTYFQNEAQLEKSRLLSDRFSAERPKGSFSTLEIQRTEQGDSAMYLCASRRGLQAGNTIYFGEGSWLTVV.

This chain uses TRBV19 with TRBJ2-7; weak D call: TRBD2 (6 bases). This CDR3 is 14 amino acids long. V was shortened by 6 bases and J by 5 bases, with 17 bases between the two germline ends. From germline, CDR1 is LNHDA and CDR2 SQIVND (reference sequence). CDR3 residues: CASRRTGTGNEQYF. The CDR3 DNA sequence: TGTGCCAGTAGGAGAACCGGGACTGGGAACGAGCAGTACTTC.

The chain has TRBV27 and TRBJ2-7, with 8 bases identical to TRBD1. CDR3 size: 15 residues. Germline CDR1 is MNHEY and CDR2 is SMNVEV (reference sequence). V dropped 2 bases and J dropped 6; count of bases not matched to a gene: 9. The DNA of the CDR3 is TGTGCCAGCAGTTTACTGGCAGGGGGCCTCCGCGAGCAGTACTTC. This codes for CASSLLAGGLREQYF.

The chain carries TRBV7-9 and TRBJ2-1; D remains unclear. CDR1 is SEHNR and CDR2 is FQNEAQ in the germline V gene (reference sequence). The CDR3 sequence is 15 residues long. Trimming left V 3 bases short and J 0 bases short, with 9 bases between. Here the CDR3 reads CASSLRRSSYNEQFF. The CDR3 DNA reads as TGTGCCAGCAGCTTGAGGAGAAGCTCCTACAATGAGCAGTTCTTC.

V gene TRBV2 combines with J gene TRBJ2-5, with unresolved D. This CDR3 has 11 residues. Germline V lookup: CDR1 SNHLY, CDR2 FYNNEI. The V end was cut by 7 bases, the J end by 5 bases, with 8 bases between. CDR3 coding DNA: TGTGCCAGCACCACGGTGGAGACCCAGTACTTC. It is translated as CASTTVETQYF. The variable domain in full, completed from reference TRBV2 and TRBJ2-5, reads EPEVTQTPSHQVTQMGQEVILRCVPISNHLYFYWYRQILGQKVEFLVSFYNNEISEKSEIFDDQFSVERPDGSNFTLKIRSTKLEDSAMYFCASTTVETQYFGPGTRLLVL.